A single sample gave rise to the 29 T cell receptor beta chains below, sequenced in a study of monozygotic twins with inflammatory bowel disease. For each CDR3 protein, TCRdb gives one entry from its re-call of the 5' RACE reads, without DNA. Its table lists over 200,000 distinct CDR3 sequences. The source material was blood. The receptor source for this set is a human donor with ulcerative colitis or Crohn's disease, or a healthy co-twin of an affected twin (not recorded which).

The chain combines TRBV5-1 with TRBJ2-5; TCRdb's assignment of TRBD1 cannot be checked, as there is no DNA. In germline, CDR1 is SGHRS, CDR2 YFSETQ. CDR3 length equals 14 residues. CDR3 residues: CASSLGKPGGTQYF.

V usage is TRBV7-8 and J usage is TRBJ2-5; TCRdb reports TRBD1, a call that lacks DNA to check it against. The CDR3 contains 17 residues. Looked up from germline, CDR1 is SGHVS and CDR2 is FQNEAQ. The CDR3 protein is CASSLVTGGSTQETQYF.

The J gene is TRBJ2-7, the V gene TRBV28; TCRdb proposes TRBD1, but this gene call is untestable without DNA. Germline V gene data show CDR1 as MDHEN and CDR2 as SYDVKM. The CDR3 runs 16 residues. CDR3 amino acids: CASSSQPGQGIDEQYF.

The V call is TRBV3-1, the J call TRBJ2-5; TCRdb lists TRBD1, though no DNA is available to test this call. The CDR3 is 14 residues long. The germline CDR1 and CDR2 sequences are LGHDT and YNNKEL (reference sequence). The chain's CDR3 is CASSRPQGRETQYF.

V and J are TRBV12-3 or TRBV12-4 and TRBJ1-2; the TRBD1 assignment by TCRdb is unverifiable without DNA. The CDR3 extends over 16 amino acids. CDR3 in amino acids: CASSLQGHPGLYGYTF.

The J gene is TRBJ2-6, the V gene TRBV6-5; lacking DNA, the TRBD1 call made by TCRdb goes unchecked. Looked up from germline, CDR1 is MNHEY and CDR2 is SVGAGI. The CDR3 consists of 18 residues. CDR3 residues: CASSYAGQGVPGANVLTF.

This rearrangement joins TRBV5-8 to TRBJ1-2; the D call from TCRdb, TRBD1, cannot be confirmed without DNA. The CDR3 has 15 amino acids. In germline, CDR1 is SGHTS, CDR2 YDEGEE. CDR3 sequence reads: CASSHGDTRPYGYTF.

The chain joins TRBV6-5 to TRBJ1-5; absent DNA, TCRdb's TRBD1 call cannot be checked. CDR3 length equals 17 residues. The germline V gene encodes CDR1 MNHEY and CDR2 SVGAGI. CDR3: CASSPRGGQGRDQPQHF.

The chain recombines TRBV29-1 with TRBJ2-2. The CDR3 is made up of 13 amino acids. Germline V CDR1 and CDR2: SQVTM, ANQGSEA. The chain's CDR3 is CSVDSSQPRELFF.

The chain recombines TRBV7-7 with TRBJ2-1; the D call from TCRdb, TRBD2, cannot be confirmed without DNA. The CDR3 is 15 residues long. Germline CDR1 and CDR2: SSHAT and FNYEAQ (reference sequence). The CDR3 region is CASSSDGTSGSEQFF.

The V call is TRBV29-1, the J call TRBJ2-7; TCRdb proposes TRBD1, but this gene call is untestable without DNA. Germline V gene data show CDR1 as SQVTM and CDR2 as ANQGSEA. This CDR3 contains 15 residues. The CDR3 loop is CSVEIGGTGGYEQYF.

The gene calls are TRBV28 and TRBJ1-1. CDR3 size: 15 residues. Germline loops: CDR1 MDHEN, CDR2 SYDVKM. The CDR3 protein is CASETLRDLNTEAFF.

J is TRBJ1-1 and V is TRBV5-5; TCRdb's D gene call, TRBD1, goes unchecked for lack of DNA. This CDR3 spans 14 amino acids. In germline, CDR1 is SGHKS, CDR2 YYEKEE (reference sequence). CDR3 in amino acids: CASSVTNPGTEAFF.

V usage is TRBV20-1 and J usage is TRBJ2-4; TCRdb designates TRBD1, a call that cannot be tested without DNA. The CDR3 is 13 residues long. Germline CDR1 is DFQATT and CDR2 is SNEGSKA (reference sequence). The CDR3 protein is CSARGDRENIQYF.

The V gene is TRBV6-1, the J gene TRBJ2-7; the D call from TCRdb, TRBD1, cannot be confirmed without DNA. This CDR3 spans 15 amino acids. The germline V gene encodes CDR1 MNHNS and CDR2 SASEGT. The CDR3 spells CASVGTPSFSYEQYF.

This chain links TRBV3-1 with TRBJ2-1; the D call from TCRdb, TRBD2, cannot be confirmed without DNA. Germline V gene sequence: CDR1 LGHDT, CDR2 YNNKEL (reference sequence). The CDR3 loop spans 15 amino acids. CDR3 amino acids: CASSQEAGREHEQFF.

The chain employs TRBV7-2 and TRBJ2-1; TCRdb's D call of TRBD1 is untestable without DNA. The CDR3 consists of 16 residues. Per germline, CDR1 SGHTA and CDR2 FQGNSA. The CDR3 protein is CASSLGAGFGGNEQFF.

The CDR3 sequence: CASSSRTGANTEAFF. The genes are TRBV4-3 and TRBJ1-1; TCRdb names TRBD1, which stays unverified in the absence of DNA. The CDR3 sequence is 15 residues long. In germline, CDR1 is LGHNA, CDR2 YSLEER.

The V gene is TRBV5-6, the J gene TRBJ1-5; without DNA, the TCRdb call of TRBD1 cannot be checked. The CDR3 sequence is 15 residues long. The V gene's germline CDR1 is SGHDT and CDR2 YYEEEE. CDR3 in amino acids: CASSLGGTSGQPQHF.

The chain employs TRBV4-2 and TRBJ2-3; TCRdb indicates TRBD1, and absent DNA this call remains unverified. This CDR3 has 16 amino acids. The germline V gene has CDR1 LGHNA and CDR2 YNFKEQ. The chain's CDR3 is CASSQDRGGGPDTQYF.

The chain has TRBV6-5 and TRBJ1-3. Germline V gene lookup returns CDR1 MNHEY and CDR2 SVGAGI. The CDR3 consists of 16 residues. CDR3 loop: CASSYALGASGNTIYF.

This rearrangement joins TRBV13 to TRBJ1-2; the TCRdb D gene call, TRBD1, has no DNA to confirm it. The germline CDR1 and CDR2 sequences are PRHDT and FYEKMQ (reference sequence). This CDR3 has 16 amino acids. The CDR3 loop is CASSWGGQDSSYGYTF.

The rearrangement joins TRBV5-1 to TRBJ1-3; TCRdb indicates TRBD1, and absent DNA this call remains unverified. The CDR3 runs 16 residues. Germline CDR1 reads SGHRS; CDR2 reads YFSETQ. CDR3 sequence reads: CASSLEAARAGNTIYF.

The chain uses TRBV25-1 and TRBJ2-3; TCRdb's D gene call, TRBD1, goes unchecked for lack of DNA. CDR3 length: 17 amino acids. Germline V gives CDR1 MGHDK, CDR2 SYGVNS. The CDR3 loop is CASSDPLTRDGTDTQYF.

V is TRBV5-1 and J is TRBJ2-1; TCRdb reports TRBD2, a call that lacks DNA to check it against. Germline CDR1 reads SGHRS; CDR2 reads YFSETQ. The CDR3 has 17 amino acids. The CDR3 reads CASSSRPSGESYNEQFF.

The V and J genes are TRBV2 and TRBJ2-7; checking the TCRdb D call of TRBD1 is not possible without DNA. The CDR3 spans 15 residues. The germline gives CDR1 SNHLY, CDR2 FYNNEI. CDR3 loop: CASSPRRTESYEQYF.

V is TRBV3-1 and J is TRBJ1-1; lacking DNA, the TRBD1 call made by TCRdb goes unchecked. From germline, CDR1 is LGHDT and CDR2 YNNKEL (reference sequence). CDR3 length equals 14 residues. CDR3 protein: CASSQLRDRTEAFF.

The chain employs TRBV20-1 and TRBJ1-6. The length of the CDR3 is 15 residues. CDR1 and CDR2 (germline): DFQATT, SNEGSKA (reference sequence). CDR3 sequence: CSARDRGDRISPLHF.

The chain has TRBV19 and TRBJ2-4; the D gene TCRdb calls, TRBD2, cannot be checked with no DNA. CDR3 length: 14 amino acids. Germline CDR1 LNHDA, CDR2 SQIVND (reference sequence). This chain's CDR3 is CASSIVSGLGHQYF.